These 17 T cell receptor beta chains were all obtained from the same sample, sequenced in a study of human T cells and chemical hapten exposure. Time point given: pre-sensitization, week 0. Specified treatment: therapeutic diphenylcyclopropenone sensitization with weekly scalp DPC. One entry per CDR3 protein results from TCRdb running MiXCR on the RACE reads. Here the sample spans around 300,000 distinct CDR3 sequences, over 7.5% being singletons. The specimen comprised whole blood, sampled in connection with sensitization to the hapten diphenylcyclopropenone (DPC). The receptors were gathered from a man aged 18 to 29 with alopecia areata. Some clones in this sample may be carry-over from other donors' samples.

V is TRBV20-1 and J is TRBJ1-1, with D maybe TRBD1 (6 bases). The germline V gene encodes CDR1 DFQATT and CDR2 SNEGSKA (reference sequence). V lost 3 bases, J lost 3 bases, and 11 bases lay in between. CDR3 length: 13 residues. The CDR3 DNA sequence: TGCAGTGCTAGTCGGGACACATACACTGAAGCTTTCTTT. Its translation is CSASRDTYTEAFF.

This chain connects TRBV7-2 to TRBJ1-3; no firm D call. CDR1 and CDR2 from the germline V gene are SGHTA and FQGNSA. The CDR3 runs 15 residues. V was clipped by 2 bases and J by 4 bases, with 12 bases between them. In DNA, the CDR3 is TGTGCCAGCAGCTTATGGGGTGCGAGCGGAAACACCATATATTTT. It specifies CASSLWGASGNTIYF.

This rearrangement joins TRBV10-2 to TRBJ2-5; 7 nucleotides match TRBD2. Germline assignment: CDR1 WSHSY and CDR2 SAAADI. This CDR3 is built from 15 residues. With V trimmed by 7 bases and J by 5 bases, 13 bases remained unmatched. The CDR3 nucleotides are TGCGCCAGCAAGGTAGCGGGTGGTACAGTCGAGACCCAGTACTTC. Its translation is CASKVAGGTVETQYF.

This clonotype has just a few counts. The chain carries TRBV29-1 and TRBJ1-1, with TRBD1 matching over 8 bases. V lost 5 bases and J lost 1; bases outside the gene matches: 9. The CDR3 spans 15 residues. CDR1 is SQVTM, CDR2 ANQGSEA, per germline. The CDR3 spells CSVLGGDRPNTEAFF. The CDR3 DNA reads TGCAGCGTTTTGGGAGGGGACAGGCCGAACACTGAAGCTTTCTTT.

The V and J genes are TRBV12-3 or TRBV12-4 and TRBJ2-2; D perhaps matches TRBD2 (6 bases). The V end was cut by 6 bases, the J end by 9 bases, with 11 bases between. The CDR3 has 12 residues. CDR3 DNA sequence: TGTGCCAGCAGACCGGGGGTACGGGAGCTGTTTTTT. This translates into CASRPGVRELFF.

This clonotype was counted a few times. The V and J genes are TRBV5-1 and TRBJ2-3; possible D gene TRBD2, 7 bases. CDR1 and CDR2 (germline): SGHRS, YFSETQ. V gave up 3 bases and J gave up 5 bases, with 13 bases separating them. The CDR3 runs to 14 residues. CDR3 protein: CASSSGGQGDTQYF. The CDR3 DNA sequence: TGCGCCAGCAGCTCGGGGGGCCAAGGAGATACGCAGTATTTT.

Many counts were recorded for this clonotype. J is TRBJ2-1 and V is TRBV5-5; TRBD2 matches 13 bases. The CDR3 consists of 17 residues. Trimming removed 0 bases from V and 1 base from J; junction bases left unmatched: 1. Germline V gene lookup returns CDR1 SGHKS and CDR2 YYEKEE (reference sequence). CDR3 sequence reads: CASSLGTSGGSYNEQFF. As DNA, the CDR3 is TGTGCCAGCAGCTTGGGGACTAGCGGGGGATCCTACAATGAGCAGTTCTTC. Combining the CDR3 with reference TRBV5-5 and TRBJ2-1 gives the whole variable domain DAGVTQSPTHLIKTRGQQVTLRCSPISGHKSVSWYQQVLGQGPQFIFQYYEKEERGRGNFPDRFSARQFPNYSSELNVNALLLGDSALYLCASSLGTSGGSYNEQFFGPGTRLTVL.

This clonotype was observed many times. This chain connects TRBV24-1 to TRBJ2-1; 11 nucleotides agree with TRBD1. CDR1 and CDR2 from the germline V gene are KGHDR and SFDVKD. CDR3 length: 12 residues. Unmatched junction bases numbered 2, after V lost 10 bases and J lost 7 bases. This CDR3 reads CATGDRGNEQFF. CDR3 DNA sequence: TGTGCCACGGGGGACAGGGGGAATGAGCAGTTCTTC.

This chain connects TRBV6-1 to TRBJ1-2; D possibly corresponds to TRBD1 (6 bases). This CDR3 is built from 14 residues. V dropped 6 bases and J dropped 8 bases, with 19 bases sitting between them. Germline CDR1 is MNHNS and CDR2 is SASEGT. The CDR3 nucleotides read TGTGCCAGCAGGCAGGGGACTGATGATCGCGGCTACACCTTC. This codes for CASRQGTDDRGYTF.

This clonotype was observed a few times. The chain joins TRBV20-1 to TRBJ1-3; maybe TRBD1 (5 bases). The CDR3 totals 13 residues. The germline V gene encodes CDR1 DFQATT and CDR2 SNEGSKA (reference sequence). V lost 3 bases and J 0 bases, leaving 6 bases between the germline ends. The chain's CDR3 is CSASGASGNTIYF. Here the CDR3 DNA reads TGCAGTGCTAGCGGGGCCTCTGGAAACACCATATATTTT.

This clonotype showed up just a few times. CDR3 amino acids: CAISPAGRDTQYF. The CDR3 DNA follows: TGTGCCATCAGCCCCGCGGGAAGAGATACGCAGTATTTT. The chain uses TRBV10-3 and TRBJ2-3, with TRBD2 as a possible D gene (6 bases). The CDR3 sequence is 13 residues long. The V gene's germline CDR1 is ENHRY and CDR2 SYGVKD. The V and J ends lost 6 bases and 5 bases respectively, with 12 bases between them.

The CDR3 protein is CASSLAEGQPQHF. The CDR3 nucleotides are TGTGCCAGCAGCTTAGCAGAGGGTCAGCCCCAGCATTTT. The chain is built from TRBV7-9 and TRBJ1-5; D remains ambiguous. Germline CDR1 and CDR2: SEHNR and FQNEAQ (reference sequence). The CDR3 covers 13 residues. V shed 0 bases and J shed 6 bases, with 6 bases lying between them. The full variable domain, with the rest looked up from reference TRBV7-9 and TRBJ1-5, is DTGVSQNPRHKITKRGQNVTFRCDPISEHNRLYWYRQTLGQGPEFLTYFQNEAQLEKSRLLSDRFSAERPKGSFSTLEIQRTEQGDSAMYLCASSLAEGQPQHFGDGTRLSIL.

This chain connects TRBV20-1 to TRBJ2-1; 7 positions agree with TRBD1. The CDR3 covers 13 residues. In germline, CDR1 is DFQATT, CDR2 SNEGSKA (reference sequence). The CDR3 bases are TGCAGCCCCAAGGGGGCCAGATACAATGAGCAGTTCTTC. Translated, it gives CSPKGARYNEQFF.

The chain links TRBV7-9 to TRBJ1-1; the D is unclear. Germline V lookup: CDR1 SEHNR, CDR2 FQNEAQ (reference sequence). With 6 bases removed from V and 4 bases from J, the gap between germline ends came to 15 bases. The CDR3 totals 14 residues. The chain's CDR3 is CASRGAIGITEAFF. The CDR3 nucleotides are TGTGCCAGCAGGGGTGCGATTGGCATCACTGAAGCTTTCTTT.

This clonotype was detected a few times. V and J are TRBV6-2 or TRBV6-3 and TRBJ2-7; the match to TRBD2 covers 7 bases. The trim removed 8 bases at V and 5 bases at J, leaving 12 bases unmatched. Germline values: CDR1 MNHEY, CDR2 SVGEGT. The CDR3 extends over 14 amino acids. The CDR3 DNA reads as TGTGCCAGCGGTGAAAGCGGGGATGTCCACGAGCAGTACGTC. As protein: CASGESGDVHEQYV.

This clonotype was seen repeatedly, ten times or more. This chain links TRBV5-1 with TRBJ2-3; D gene ambiguous. V lost 2 bases, J lost 2 bases, and 6 bases lay in between. CDR1 and CDR2 from the germline V gene are SGHRS and YFSETQ. The CDR3 is 13 residues long. Here the CDR3 DNA reads TGCGCCAGCAGCTTATACTCCACAGATACGCAGTATTTT. Translation gives CASSLYSTDTQYF.

The rearrangement joins TRBV6-6 to TRBJ1-3, with a weak D call TRBD1 (6 bases). CDR1 and CDR2 (germline): MNHNY, SVGAGI (reference sequence). V was pared by 7 bases and J by 2 bases, with 12 bases between. The CDR3 is 14 residues long. The CDR3 DNA reads as TGTGCCAGCACCGGAGGGGGAACTGGAAACACCATATATTTT. Translation gives CASTGGGTGNTIYF.